This T cell receptor beta chain is from a study of follicular helper T cells after annual influenza vaccination. Sequenced by immunoSEQ multiplex PCR; TCRdb stores in-frame clones only, minus some. The sample holds about 11,000 clones, 81% seen once. The trim removed 6 bases at V and 3 bases at J, leaving 12 bases unmatched. CDR3 length equals 17 residues. Germline assignment: CDR1 ENHRY and CDR2 SYGVKD. Specified time point: 2014-2015 season, pre-vaccination. The chain carries TRBV10-3 and TRBJ1-4, with 8 bases matching TRBD1. The sequencing here drew on CXCR5- memory CD4+ T cells sorted from blood, taken on the day of influenza vaccination. The source of this sequence is an adult who received the influenza vaccine. Here the CDR3 DNA reads TGTGCCATCAGCTCGAAAGGACAGGGAACAGCTAATGAAAAACTGTTTTTT. It translates to CAISSKGQGTANEKLFF.